A single sample is the source of the 28 T cell receptor beta chains below, sequenced in a study of regulatory T cells in long-lasting Graves disease (dated by TCRdb to about 2021). In light of the paper, this sample's time point label describes: newly diagnosed GD, antithyroid drugs for less than 3 months. For both TCR sequencing and RNA sequencing, RNA was extracted from PBMCs using TRIzol. Receptors were amplified or captured by multiplex PCR. The data were produced on an Illumina HiSeq 4000. To build TCR beta libraries, CDR3 regions were amplified by Arm-PCR using iRepertoire HTBI primers. TCRdb reprocessing: public reads trimmed at Q25 with fastp, clones called with MiXCR, in-frame beta chains kept. Rows are unified per CDR3 protein, each entry keeping the most common DNA and genes. The sample table contains 250,000 to 400,000 distinct CDR3 sequences; only one count was recorded for approximately 20% of them. Together, the top ten hold about 39% of the sample.

The sample consisted of peripheral blood mononuclear cells (PBMCs), taken at new diagnosis, from a patient treated with antithyroid drugs. All receptors derive from a female donor with Graves disease.

The chain combines TRBV6-1 with TRBJ2-3, with 8 bases fitting TRBD2. This CDR3 region has 14 residues. Germline loops: CDR1 MNHNS, CDR2 SASEGT. With 10 bases clipped from V and 8 bases from J, the junction kept 14 bases outside the gene matches. The DNA of the CDR3 is TGTGCCACCCAAGGTGGGACTAGAGGTGGTACGCAGTATTTT. The encoded protein is CATQGGTRGGTQYF.

A remark on this clonotype: A much larger clone differs from this one at a single base, so this may be a read error. The missing conserved phenylalanine or tryptophan at the end of this CDR3 makes a read error likely. The V and J genes are TRBV3-1 and TRBJ2-7, with D possibly being TRBD1 or TRBD2 (5 bases each). The V gene's germline CDR1 is LGHDT and CDR2 YNNKEL (reference sequence). V dropped 4 bases and J dropped 3 bases, with 10 bases sitting between them. CDR3 size: 13 residues. CDR3 protein: CASSRGIHYEQYS. As DNA, the CDR3 is TGTGCCAGCAGCCGGGGGATTCACTACGAGCAGTACTCC.

This clonotype was detected ten times or more. The gene calls are TRBV7-9 and TRBJ2-1, with 13 bases aligning to TRBD2. The CDR3 loop spans 19 amino acids. Trimming removed 5 bases from V and 1 base from J; junction bases left unmatched: 11. The germline V gene has CDR1 SEHNR and CDR2 FQNEAQ (reference sequence). In DNA form, the CDR3 reads TGTGCCAGCAGCCCCCGGACTAGCGGGAGTTCGGGATCCTACAATGAGCAGTTCTTC. The encoded protein is CASSPRTSGSSGSYNEQFF.

This chain links TRBV10-3 with TRBJ1-3, with 11 bases fitting TRBD1. Germline-derived CDR1 and CDR2 are ENHRY and SYGVKD. The CDR3 runs to 18 residues. V lost 2 bases to trimming and J lost 3 bases; unmatched junction nucleotides: 9. CDR3 nucleotide sequence: TGTGCCATCAGTGAGCGCGCCGGGACAGGGGGTTTTGGAAACACCATATATTTT. This encodes CAISERAGTGGFGNTIYF.

Turning to this clonotype: A far larger clone lies a single base away; this is likely a read error. The chain carries TRBV6-1 and TRBJ1-2; 12 nucleotides agree with TRBD1. V lost 5 bases and J lost 3; bases outside the gene matches: 10. CDR3 length: 17 amino acids. The germline V gene encodes CDR1 MNHNS and CDR2 SASEGT. Here the CDR3 reads CASSPRDRGPWDYGYTF. DNA of the CDR3: TGTGCCAGCAGTCCCCGGGACAGGGGGCCCTGGGACTATGGCTACACCTTC.

A word on this clonotype: A far more abundant clone sits one base away, making this likely a read error. This rearrangement joins TRBV2 to TRBJ2-7; D not resolved. This CDR3 is 14 amino acids long. The V end lost 0 bases, the J end lost 0 bases, and 6 bases lay between the germline ends. Germline CDR1 is SNHLY and CDR2 is FYNNEI. The CDR3 nucleotides are TGTGCCAGCAGTGAAGCGGATAGCTCCTACGAGCAGTACTTC. It translates to CASSEADSSYEQYF.

The table lists this clonotype with many counts. The rearrangement uses TRBV30 and TRBJ1-3; 7 bases align to TRBD1. There are 15 residues in the CDR3. Germline lookup yields CDR1 GTSNPN and CDR2 SVGIG (reference sequence). V lost 1 base, J lost 3 bases, and 6 bases stayed unmatched. The CDR3 sequence is CAWSARRGSGNTIYF. The CDR3 coding sequence is TGTGCCTGGAGTGCTCGCAGGGGGAGTGGAAACACCATATATTTT.

This clonotype has ten or more counts. The chain joins TRBV29-1 to TRBJ1-2, with 7 nucleotides matching TRBD1. Trimming at V came to 5 bases and at J to 1 base, leaving 19 bases not matched to a gene. This CDR3 spans 18 amino acids. CDR1 is SQVTM and CDR2 is ANQGSEA in the germline V gene. The CDR3 spells CSVSLKTGLRGYNYGYTF. The CDR3 coding sequence is TGCAGCGTTTCCCTGAAGACAGGGTTAAGGGGATATAACTATGGCTACACCTTC. Supplemented by reference TRBV29-1 and TRBJ1-2, the full variable domain reads SAVISQKPSRDICQRGTSLTIQCQVDSQVTMMFWYRQQPGQSLTLIATANQGSEATYESGFVIDKFPISRPNLTFSTLTVSNMSPEDSSIYLCSVSLKTGLRGYNYGYTFGSGTRLTVV.

This clonotype was detected a few times. CDR3 amino acids: CASTADPGTSVVWFF. The CDR3 DNA sequence: TGTGCCAGCACCGCAGATCCCGGGACTAGCGTTGTTTGGTTCTTC. This sequence joins TRBV28 and TRBJ2-1; 10 nucleotides line up with TRBD2. V dropped 7 bases and J dropped 15; count of bases not matched to a gene: 18. The CDR3 has 15 amino acids. CDR1 is MDHEN, CDR2 SYDVKM, per germline.

This clonotype came up many times. The chain employs TRBV3-1 and TRBJ1-1, with a tentative D call TRBD1 (6 bases). Germline CDR1 is LGHDT and CDR2 is YNNKEL (reference sequence). V was pared by 4 bases and J by 0 bases, with 9 bases between. CDR3 length: 14 amino acids. CDR3 DNA: TGTGCCAGCAGCCCGGGACACCTGAACACTGAAGCTTTCTTT. Encoded protein: CASSPGHLNTEAFF. The full variable domain, completed using reference TRBV3-1 and TRBJ1-1, is DTAVSQTPKYLVTQMGNDKSIKCEQNLGHDTMYWYKQDSKKFLKIMFSYNNKELIINETVPNRFSPKSPDKAHLNLHINSLELGDSAVYFCASSPGHLNTEAFFGQGTRLTVV.

In its sample, this clonotype was seen many times. V is TRBV5-6 and J is TRBJ1-2, with 8 bases lining up with TRBD1. The CDR3 extends over 13 amino acids. Germline V gene lookup returns CDR1 SGHDT and CDR2 YYEEEE. V was pared by 4 bases and J by 4 bases, with 3 bases of the junction left unmatched. CDR3 in amino acids: CASSGTGLYGYTF. Written as DNA, the CDR3 is TGTGCCAGCAGCGGGACAGGCCTCTATGGCTACACCTTC.

The chain is built from TRBV9 and TRBJ2-1, with D uncertain. The CDR3 is 14 residues long. CDR1 and CDR2 (germline): SGDLS, YYNGEE. Trimming shortened V by 4 bases and J by 5 bases, and 13 bases separated the two germline ends. CDR3 DNA sequence: TGTGCCAGCAGCCCATGGCCTTCTGACAATGAGCAGTTCTTC. Translated, it gives CASSPWPSDNEQFF.

This clonotype came up many times. The chain couples TRBV30 to TRBJ1-2, with D unclear. The CDR3 spans 13 residues. The germline gives CDR1 GTSNPN, CDR2 SVGIG (reference sequence). V was clipped by 4 bases and J by 7 bases, with 16 bases between them. The CDR3 region has the DNA TGTGCCTGGAACCACCGGGATTTTCCTGGCTACACCTTC. As protein: CAWNHRDFPGYTF.

This clonotype has at least ten counts. The rearrangement joins TRBV3-1 to TRBJ2-1; no reliable D call. Germline loops: CDR1 LGHDT, CDR2 YNNKEL (reference sequence). Deletions cut 0 bases from V and 4 bases from J, with 13 bases between. The CDR3 totals 16 residues. The CDR3 bases are TGTGCCAGCAGCCAAGACCCGACAAATATATACAATGAGCAGTTCTTC. It yields the protein CASSQDPTNIYNEQFF.

The CDR3, as DNA: TGTGCCAGCAGTGAAATCCCGTGGGGGGCCCCGGGGAATGAGCAGTTCTTC. Translation: CASSEIPWGAPGNEQFF. The V and J genes are TRBV2 and TRBJ2-1; the D call may be TRBD1 or TRBD2 (6 bases each). The CDR3 consists of 17 residues. Trimming stripped 2 bases from V and 7 bases from J, with 21 bases between. Per germline, CDR1 SNHLY and CDR2 FYNNEI.

The chain is built from TRBV3-1 and TRBJ2-2, with D tentatively TRBD1 (5 bases). The V end was cut by 1 base, the J end by 9 bases, with 12 bases between. CDR1 and CDR2 (germline): LGHDT, YNNKEL (reference sequence). CDR3 length: 14 residues. CDR3 in DNA: TGTGCCAGCAGCCAAGGACGGACAATAAGGGAGCTGTTTTTT. It codes for CASSQGRTIRELFF.

Ten or more counts support this clonotype. The chain links TRBV10-2 to TRBJ2-1; TRBD1 matches at 7 bases. The CDR3 extends over 14 amino acids. Germline V gene data show CDR1 as WSHSY and CDR2 as SAAADI. V gave up 3 bases and J gave up 2 bases; unmatched junction bases: 1. The CDR3 DNA follows: TGCGCCAGCAGTGAAACAGGGGCCTACAATGAGCAGTTCTTC. This encodes CASSETGAYNEQFF.

This clonotype was seen at least ten times. J is TRBJ2-1 and V is TRBV27; either TRBD1 or TRBD2 may supply D (5 bases each). Per germline, CDR1 MNHEY and CDR2 SMNVEV (reference sequence). The CDR3 loop spans 15 amino acids. V lost 5 bases to trimming and J lost 10 bases, with 21 bases between them. The DNA of the CDR3 is TGTGCCAGCAGTCGATGGGGACCGGTCTTTCGCGAGCAGTTCTTC. This sequence encodes CASSRWGPVFREQFF.

The chain employs TRBV6-5 and TRBJ1-1; D ambiguous. Trimming shortened V by 2 bases and J by 5 bases, and 12 bases separated the two germline ends. Per germline, CDR1 MNHEY and CDR2 SVGAGI. This CDR3 has 14 amino acids. As DNA, the CDR3 is TGTGCCAGCAGTTACGGCGGCTCGGGGACTGAAGCTTTCTTT. Amino acid sequence: CASSYGGSGTEAFF.

This clonotype was recorded at least ten times. J is TRBJ2-7 and V is TRBV5-1, with TRBD2 matching over 12 bases. CDR1 and CDR2 from the germline V gene are SGHRS and YFSETQ. Unmatched junction bases numbered 10, after V lost 3 bases and J lost 6 bases. The CDR3 consists of 16 residues. CDR3 nucleotide sequence: TGCGCCAGCAGCTGGGGACTAGCGGGCCTCGAGGGCGAGCAGTACTTC. Translating it yields CASSWGLAGLEGEQYF.

The rearrangement joins TRBV6-2 or TRBV6-3 to TRBJ2-7, with no clear D. Between the trimmed V and J ends, which lost 2 bases and 9 bases, there was a span of 17 bases. Germline lookup yields CDR1 MNHEY and CDR2 SVGEGT. This CDR3 is 14 amino acids long. The CDR3 DNA is TGTGCCAGCAGTTACGAGGCAGGAACTACGGTGCAGTACTTC. Encoded protein: CASSYEAGTTVQYF.

The CDR3 sequence is CASSQTPEAGWGYTF. The DNA for the CDR3 is TGTGCCAGCAGCCAAACACCGGAAGCCGGCTGGGGCTACACCTTC. This chain uses TRBV4-2 with TRBJ1-2; D call uncertain. The V end lost 2 bases, the J end lost 8 bases, and 18 bases lay between the germline ends. Germline values: CDR1 LGHNA, CDR2 YNFKEQ. The CDR3 runs to 15 residues.

About this clonotype: Given a much more abundant clone one base away, this may be a read error. The chain employs TRBV6-1 and TRBJ2-7, with TRBD1 identical over 7 bases. The CDR3 is 13 residues long. The germline V gene has CDR1 MNHNS and CDR2 SASEGT. Written as DNA, the CDR3 is TGTGTCAGCAGGGGGACAGCAGCCTACGAGCAGTACTTC. This translates into CVSRGTAAYEQYF.

This clonotype was recorded many times. This sequence joins TRBV6-1 and TRBJ2-3, with 9 nucleotides matching TRBD1. Germline V gene sequence: CDR1 MNHNS, CDR2 SASEGT. The V and J ends lost 5 bases and 4 bases, in that order; junction bases with no gene match: 10. The CDR3 sequence is 16 residues long. The CDR3 nucleotides are TGTGCCAGCAGTCAAATACAGGGGGCTGGGGCAGATACGCAGTATTTT. Protein sequence: CASSQIQGAGADTQYF.

This clonotype was recorded many times. The chain has TRBV12-3 or TRBV12-4 and TRBJ2-1; D is unclear. The CDR3 consists of 11 residues. V dropped 3 bases and J dropped 8 bases, with 5 bases sitting between them. CDR3 coding DNA: TGTGCCAGCAGTTTTAGCTATGAGCAGTTCTTC. Translating gives CASSFSYEQFF.

This clonotype was detected ten times or more. Germline and junction disagree at one end, which may indicate a read error. The chain is built from TRBV5-1 and TRBJ2-7; 8 positions match TRBD1. CDR1 is SGHRS and CDR2 is YFSETQ in the germline V gene. The length of the CDR3 is 12 residues. CDR3: CASSTGGYEQYF. DNA of the CDR3: TGTGCCAGCAGTACAGGGGGCTACGAGCAGTACTTC.

V gene TRBV29-1 combines with J gene TRBJ1-1; D is perhaps TRBD1 (6 bases). The germline V gene encodes CDR1 SQVTM and CDR2 ANQGSEA. This CDR3 is 13 amino acids long. Trimming stripped 7 bases from V and 1 base from J, with 13 bases between. The CDR3 nucleotides read TGCAGCGCCCTCCCCAGGGGGAACACTGAAGCTTTCTTT. Its protein product is CSALPRGNTEAFF. Supplemented by reference TRBV29-1 and TRBJ1-1, the full variable domain reads SAVISQKPSRDICQRGTSLTIQCQVDSQVTMMFWYRQQPGQSLTLIATANQGSEATYESGFVIDKFPISRPNLTFSTLTVSNMSPEDSSIYLCSALPRGNTEAFFGQGTRLTVV.

Note on this clonotype: This is likely a read error, given that the CDR3 carries no conserved phenylalanine or tryptophan at its end. The V and J genes are TRBV19 and TRBJ2-2; TRBD1 might be the D (5 bases). This CDR3 region has 14 residues. V lost 6 bases, J lost 6 bases, and 14 bases lay in between. CDR1 is LNHDA and CDR2 is SQIVND in the germline V gene (reference sequence). CDR3 amino acids: CASRPPGLPGELFS. CDR3 coding DNA: TGTGCCAGTAGGCCCCCAGGGCTACCCGGGGAGCTGTTTTCT.